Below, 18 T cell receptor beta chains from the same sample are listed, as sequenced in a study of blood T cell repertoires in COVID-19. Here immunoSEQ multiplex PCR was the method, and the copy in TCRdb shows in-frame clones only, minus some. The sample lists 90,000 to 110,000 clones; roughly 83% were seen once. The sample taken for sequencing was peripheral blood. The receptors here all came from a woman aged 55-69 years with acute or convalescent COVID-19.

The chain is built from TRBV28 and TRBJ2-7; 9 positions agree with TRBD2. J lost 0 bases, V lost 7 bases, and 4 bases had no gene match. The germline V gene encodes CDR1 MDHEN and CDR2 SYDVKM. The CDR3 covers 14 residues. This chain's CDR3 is CASKGSGSSYEQYF. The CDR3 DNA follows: TGTGCCAGCAAGGGTAGCGGGAGCTCCTACGAGCAGTACTTC.

This chain's CDR3 is CASSPGVNEKLFF. DNA of the CDR3: TGTGCCAGCAGCCCGGGAGTTAATGAAAAACTGTTTTTT. The rearrangement links TRBV25-1 to TRBJ1-4; D is unclear. V lost 6 bases to trimming and J lost 4 bases, with 9 bases between them. This CDR3 is built from 13 residues. From germline, CDR1 is MGHDK and CDR2 SYGVNS.

The CDR3 DNA reads TGTGCCAGCAATCAAGGACAGGACAACACCGGGGAGCTGTTTTTT. This gives the protein CASNQGQDNTGELFF. This chain connects TRBV6-6 to TRBJ2-2; 7 bases are shared with TRBD1. CDR3 length: 15 residues. Germline V gives CDR1 MNHNY, CDR2 SVGAGI (reference sequence). Losses at the gene ends were 7 bases for V and 2 bases for J; bases not matched to a gene: 7.

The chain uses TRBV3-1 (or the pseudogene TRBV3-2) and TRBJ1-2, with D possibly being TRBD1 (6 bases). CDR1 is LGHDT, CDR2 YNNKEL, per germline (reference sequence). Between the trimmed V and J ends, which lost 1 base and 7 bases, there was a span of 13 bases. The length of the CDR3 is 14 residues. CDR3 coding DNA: TGTGCCAGCAGCCAAGGGGCAACAGGGCTTGGCTACACCTTC. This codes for CASSQGATGLGYTF.

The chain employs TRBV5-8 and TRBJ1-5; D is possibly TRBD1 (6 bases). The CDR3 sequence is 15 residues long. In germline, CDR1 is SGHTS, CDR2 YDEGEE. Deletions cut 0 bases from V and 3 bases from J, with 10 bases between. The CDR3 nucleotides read TGTGCCAGCAGCTTGGGACAGGCTTTCAATCAGCCCCAGCATTTT. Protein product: CASSLGQAFNQPQHF.

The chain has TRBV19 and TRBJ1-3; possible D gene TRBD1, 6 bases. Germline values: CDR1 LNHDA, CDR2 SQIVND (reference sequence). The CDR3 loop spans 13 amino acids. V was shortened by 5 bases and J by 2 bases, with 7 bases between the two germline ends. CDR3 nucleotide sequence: TGTGCCAGTAGTCAGGGGCCTGGAAACACCATATATTTT. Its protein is CASSQGPGNTIYF.

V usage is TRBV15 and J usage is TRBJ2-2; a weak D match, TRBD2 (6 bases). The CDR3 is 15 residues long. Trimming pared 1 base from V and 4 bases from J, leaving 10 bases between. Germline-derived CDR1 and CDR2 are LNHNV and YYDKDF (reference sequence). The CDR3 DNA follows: TGTGCCACCAGCAGAGCCGGGAGTGGCACCGGGGAGCTGTTTTTT. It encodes CATSRAGSGTGELFF.

The CDR3 reads CASSARRARGYTF. In DNA, the CDR3 is TGTGCCAGCAGTGCCCGGAGGGCCAGAGGCTACACCTTC. The chain uses TRBV27 and TRBJ1-2; D is unresolved. The CDR3 totals 13 residues. Germline CDR1 and CDR2: MNHEY and SMNVEV (reference sequence). Deletions cut 5 bases from V and 8 bases from J, with 15 bases between.

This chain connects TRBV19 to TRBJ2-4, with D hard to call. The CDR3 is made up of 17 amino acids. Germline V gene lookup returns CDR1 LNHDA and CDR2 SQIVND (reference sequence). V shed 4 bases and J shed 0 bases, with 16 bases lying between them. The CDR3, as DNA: TGTGCCAGTAGTAGGTCGAGTCGTACTTTAGCCAAAAACATTCAGTACTTC. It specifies CASSRSSRTLAKNIQYF.

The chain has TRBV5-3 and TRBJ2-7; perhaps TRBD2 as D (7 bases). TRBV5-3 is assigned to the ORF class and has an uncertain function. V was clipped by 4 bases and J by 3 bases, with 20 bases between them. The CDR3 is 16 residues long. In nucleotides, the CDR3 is TGTGCCAGAAGCCGCCCGAGGGGGGGCGAGGGCTACGAGCAGTACTTC. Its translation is CARSRPRGGEGYEQYF.

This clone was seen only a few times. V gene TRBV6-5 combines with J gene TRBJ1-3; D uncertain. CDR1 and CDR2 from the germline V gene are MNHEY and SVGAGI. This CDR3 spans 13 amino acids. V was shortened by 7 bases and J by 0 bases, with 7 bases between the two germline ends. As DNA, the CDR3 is TGTGCCAGCACACAGACCTCTGGAAACACCATATATTTT. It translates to CASTQTSGNTIYF.

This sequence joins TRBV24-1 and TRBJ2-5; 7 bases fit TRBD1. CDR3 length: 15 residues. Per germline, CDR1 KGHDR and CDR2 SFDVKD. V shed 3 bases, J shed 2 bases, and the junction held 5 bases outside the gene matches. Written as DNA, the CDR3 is TGTGCCACCAGTGATAGGGACAGTATTCAAGAGACCCAGTACTTC. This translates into CATSDRDSIQETQYF.

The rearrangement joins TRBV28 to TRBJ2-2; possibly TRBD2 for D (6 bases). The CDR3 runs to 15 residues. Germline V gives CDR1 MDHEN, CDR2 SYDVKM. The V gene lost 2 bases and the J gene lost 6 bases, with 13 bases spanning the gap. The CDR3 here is CASSLVAGIAGELFF. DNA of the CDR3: TGTGCCAGCAGTTTAGTCGCGGGAATAGCCGGGGAGCTGTTTTTT.

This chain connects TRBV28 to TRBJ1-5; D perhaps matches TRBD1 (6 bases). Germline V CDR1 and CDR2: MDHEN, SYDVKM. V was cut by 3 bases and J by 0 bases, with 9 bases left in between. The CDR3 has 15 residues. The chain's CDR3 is CASSLGADSNQPQHF. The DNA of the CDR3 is TGTGCCAGCAGTTTGGGGGCCGATAGCAATCAGCCCCAGCATTTT.

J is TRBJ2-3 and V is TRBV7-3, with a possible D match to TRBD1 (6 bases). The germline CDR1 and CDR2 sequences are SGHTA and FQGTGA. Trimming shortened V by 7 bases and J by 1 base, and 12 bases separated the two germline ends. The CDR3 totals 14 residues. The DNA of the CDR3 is TGTGCCAGCATGGTATCAGGGGGCACAGATACGCAGTATTTT. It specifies CASMVSGGTDTQYF.

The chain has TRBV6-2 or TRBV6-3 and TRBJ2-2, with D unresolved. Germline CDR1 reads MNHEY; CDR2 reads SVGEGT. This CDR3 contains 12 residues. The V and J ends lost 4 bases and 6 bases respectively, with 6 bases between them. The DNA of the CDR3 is TGTGCCAGCAGTTTGTACTCCGGGGAGCTGTTTTTT. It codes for CASSLYSGELFF.

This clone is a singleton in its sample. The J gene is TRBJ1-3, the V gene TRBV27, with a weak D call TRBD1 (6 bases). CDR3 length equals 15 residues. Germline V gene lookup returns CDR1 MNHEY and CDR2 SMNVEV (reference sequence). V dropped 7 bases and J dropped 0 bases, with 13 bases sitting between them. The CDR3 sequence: CASMAQGSSGNTIYF. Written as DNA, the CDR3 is TGTGCCAGCATGGCCCAGGGGAGCTCTGGAAACACCATATATTTT.

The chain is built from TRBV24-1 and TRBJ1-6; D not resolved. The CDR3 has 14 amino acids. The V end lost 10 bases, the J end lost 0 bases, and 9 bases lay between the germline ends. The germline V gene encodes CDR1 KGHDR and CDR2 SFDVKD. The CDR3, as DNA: TGTGCCACGCAACAGAGCTCCTATAATTCACCCCTCCACTTT. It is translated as CATQQSSYNSPLHF.